The present T cell receptor beta chain was sequenced within a study of blood T cell repertoires in COVID-19. Study at large: The United States, Italy and Spain were the sources of the acute and convalescent COVID-19 samples.

The protocol was immunoSEQ multiplex PCR, while the TCRdb copy is restricted to in-frame clones and leaves out a portion. There are 95,000 to 120,000 clones in the sample; more than 80% occur only once, and roughly 4.4% lies in the top ten. Germline V gives CDR1 MNHEY, CDR2 SVGEGT. The CDR3 is 14 residues long. V lost 2 bases to trimming and J lost 0 bases, with 7 bases between them. This clonotype was sampled from a woman aged 45-65 years with acute or convalescent COVID-19. J is TRBJ1-1 and V is TRBV6-2 or TRBV6-3; D is unclear. The sample taken for sequencing was peripheral blood. Here the CDR3 reads CASSYTVMNTEAFF. CDR3 bases: TGTGCCAGCAGTTACACAGTCATGAACACTGAAGCTTTCTTT.